The rows below give T cell receptor beta chains drawn from one sample of a study of cytomegalovirus exposure and HLA in healthy donors. The protocol was immunoSEQ multiplex PCR, while the TCRdb copy is restricted to in-frame clones and leaves out a portion. The table records over 85,000 clones, around 81% of them present only once. The source material was PBMCs. These TCRs come from a man aged 40-55 years in good health and CMV-seropositive. CDR3s include the opening cysteine and the closing phenylalanine or tryptophan. A D gene is named only where the DNA matches it firmly. Not all rows give a size; the values are once, few, many and, for expanded clones, a class.

- - TRBJ1-5 TRBV6-6 CASGGQPQHF TGTGCCAGCGGGGGGCAGCCCCAGCATTTT
- - TRBJ2-7 TRBV5-1 CASSSQAYEQYF TGCGCCAGCAGCTCACAGGCCTACGAGCAGTACTTC
- once TRBJ2-1 TRBV5-1 CASSLENSHNEQFF TGCGCCAGCAGCTTGGAGAACTCACACAATGAGCAGTTCTTC
- - TRBJ1-3 TRBV30 CAWSSEWGLSGNTIYF TGTGCCTGGAGTTCTGAATGGGGACTCTCTGGAAACACCATATATTTT
- - TRBJ2-7 TRBV10-2 CASSPAYEQYF TGCGCCAGCAGTCCCGCCTACGAGCAGTACTTC
TRBD1 - TRBJ2-3 TRBV15 CATSDEQGWVTDTQYF TGTGCCACCTCAGACGAACAGGGGTGGGTAACAGATACGCAGTATTTT
TRBD1 - TRBJ1-4 TRBV7-3 CASRKGLTGTATNEKLFF TGTGCCAGCAGGAAGGGACTTACCGGGACAGCAACTAATGAAAAACTGTTTTTT
TRBD2 few TRBJ2-1 TRBV11-1 CASSNRGLAGGSEQFF TGTGCCAGCAGCAACCGGGGACTAGCGGGGGGGTCTGAGCAGTTCTTC
TRBD2 - TRBJ2-5 TRBV5-4 CASSSGLGKETQYF TGTGCCAGCAGCTCGGGACTAGGGAAAGAGACCCAGTACTTC
- - TRBJ1-2 TRBV11-1 CASNPGGERNGYTF TGTGCCAGCAACCCTGGGGGGGAACGGAATGGCTACACCTTC
- - TRBJ1-1 TRBV6-6 CASTPGGRRVEAFF TGTGCCAGCACCCCCGGGGGGCGGCGGGTTGAAGCTTTCTTT
TRBD2 - TRBJ2-1 TRBV5-4 CASSPGGRGSYNEQFF TGTGCCAGCAGCCCGGGGGGGCGGGGGTCCTACAATGAGCAGTTCTTC
TRBD2 - TRBJ2-1 TRBV5-5 CASSFLGLAGGPDNEQFF TGTGCCAGCAGCTTTTTGGGACTAGCGGGGGGGCCTGATAATGAGCAGTTCTTC
- - TRBJ1-1 TRBV15 CATSRDFPGKTEAFF TGTGCCACCAGCAGAGATTTTCCAGGGAAGACTGAAGCTTTCTTT